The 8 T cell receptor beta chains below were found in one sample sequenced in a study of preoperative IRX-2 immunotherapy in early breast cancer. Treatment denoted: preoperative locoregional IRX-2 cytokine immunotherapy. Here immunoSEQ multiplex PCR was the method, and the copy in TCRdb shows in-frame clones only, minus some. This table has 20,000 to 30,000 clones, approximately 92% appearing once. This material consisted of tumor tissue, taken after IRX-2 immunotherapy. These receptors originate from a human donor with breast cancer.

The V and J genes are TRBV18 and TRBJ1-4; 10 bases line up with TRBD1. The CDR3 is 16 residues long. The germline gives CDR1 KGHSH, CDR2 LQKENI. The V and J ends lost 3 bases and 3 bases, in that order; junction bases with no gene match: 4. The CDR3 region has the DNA TGTGCCAGCTCACCGACAGGGGGCTTGTCTAATGAAAAACTGTTTTTT. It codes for CASSPTGGLSNEKLFF.

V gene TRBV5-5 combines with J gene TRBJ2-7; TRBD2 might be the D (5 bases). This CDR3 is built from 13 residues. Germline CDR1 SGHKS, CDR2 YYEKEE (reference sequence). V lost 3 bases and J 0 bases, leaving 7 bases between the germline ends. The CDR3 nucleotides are TGTGCCAGCAGCTGGACTGTCTCCTACGAGCAGTACTTC. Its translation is CASSWTVSYEQYF.

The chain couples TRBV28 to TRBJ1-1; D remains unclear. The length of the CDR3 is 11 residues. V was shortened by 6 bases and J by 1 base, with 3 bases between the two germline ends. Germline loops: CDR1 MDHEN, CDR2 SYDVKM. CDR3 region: CASSTNTEAFF. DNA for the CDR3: TGTGCCAGCAGCACGAACACTGAAGCTTTCTTT.

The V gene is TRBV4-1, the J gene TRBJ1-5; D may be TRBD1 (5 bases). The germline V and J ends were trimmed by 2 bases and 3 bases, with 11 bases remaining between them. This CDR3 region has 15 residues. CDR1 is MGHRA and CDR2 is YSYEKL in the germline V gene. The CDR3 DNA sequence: TGCGCCAGCAGCCAAAGGGGAGGTGCCAATCAGCCCCAGCATTTT. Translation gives CASSQRGGANQPQHF.

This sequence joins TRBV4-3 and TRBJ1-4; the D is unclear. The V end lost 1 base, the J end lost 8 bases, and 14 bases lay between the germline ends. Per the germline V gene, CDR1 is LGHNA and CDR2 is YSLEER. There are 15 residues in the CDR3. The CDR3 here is CASSQAWRPGEKLFF. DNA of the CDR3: TGCGCCAGCAGCCAAGCTTGGAGACCAGGAGAAAAACTGTTTTTT.

This CDR3 reads CASSPLFPVQGSYGYTF. In DNA form, the CDR3 reads TGTGCCAGCAGCCCCCTGTTCCCGGTACAGGGAAGTTATGGCTACACCTTC. The chain couples TRBV11-2 to TRBJ1-2; D may be TRBD1 (6 bases). Trimming removed 5 bases from V and 5 bases from J, with 24 bases in between. The germline gives CDR1 SGHAT, CDR2 FQNNGV. This CDR3 has 17 residues. Full variable domain (outside the CDR3, taken from reference TRBV11-2 and TRBJ1-2): EAGVAQSPRYKIIEKRQSVAFWCNPISGHATLYWYQQILGQGPKLLIQFQNNGVVDDSQLPKDRFSAERLKGVDSTLKIQPAKLEDSAVYLCASSPLFPVQGSYGYTFGSGTRLTVV.

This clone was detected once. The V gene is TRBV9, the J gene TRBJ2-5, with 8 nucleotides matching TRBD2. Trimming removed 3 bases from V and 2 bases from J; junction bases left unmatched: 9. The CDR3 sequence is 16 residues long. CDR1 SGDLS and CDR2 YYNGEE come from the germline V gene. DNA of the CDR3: TGTGCCAGCAGCGCCCGCCGGGCGGGGGGACAAGAGACCCAGTACTTC. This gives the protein CASSARRAGGQETQYF.

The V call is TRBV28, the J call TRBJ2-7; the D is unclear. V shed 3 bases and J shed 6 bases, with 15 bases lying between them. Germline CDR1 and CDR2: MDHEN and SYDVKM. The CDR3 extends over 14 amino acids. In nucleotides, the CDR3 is TGTGCCAGCAGTTTGGTCAGTGCGGAGTCCGAGCAGTACTTC. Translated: CASSLVSAESEQYF. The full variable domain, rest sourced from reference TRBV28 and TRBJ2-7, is DVKVTQSSRYLVKRTGEKVFLECVQDMDHENMFWYRQDPGLGLRLIYFSYDVKMKEKGDIPEGYSVSREKKERFSLILESASTNQTSMYLCASSLVSAESEQYFGPGTRLTVT.